These 32 T cell receptor beta chains were sequenced from one sample in a study of cytomegalovirus exposure and HLA in healthy donors. The data were produced by immunoSEQ multiplex PCR, yet TCRdb's version contains in-frame clones alone and is incomplete. The table shows 200,000 or so clones, with more than 80% occurring only once. The specimen sequenced was PBMCs. These receptors came from a man aged 18 to 29 in good health and CMV-seropositive.

The V call is TRBV30, the J call TRBJ1-3; TRBD1 matches 10 bases. Germline V gene sequence: CDR1 GTSNPN, CDR2 SVGIG (reference sequence). The CDR3 totals 15 residues. Losses at the gene ends were 3 bases for V and 2 bases for J; bases not matched to a gene: 4. In nucleotides, the CDR3 is TGTGCCTGGAGCCCCGACAGGGGGCCTGGAAACACCATATATTTT. This codes for CAWSPDRGPGNTIYF.

The chain uses TRBV27 and TRBJ2-3; 12 bases align to TRBD2. The CDR3 is 15 amino acids. J lost 4 bases, V lost 3 bases, and 2 bases had no gene match. Per germline, CDR1 MNHEY and CDR2 SMNVEV (reference sequence). The CDR3 reads CASSLTSGGPDTQYF. DNA of the CDR3: TGTGCCAGCAGTTTGACTAGCGGGGGCCCAGATACGCAGTATTTT.

The table lists this clone with a few counts. This chain connects TRBV20-1 to TRBJ2-7; perhaps TRBD1 as D (5 bases). V lost 5 bases and J 8 bases, leaving 13 bases between the germline ends. Germline V gene data show CDR1 as DFQATT and CDR2 as SNEGSKA (reference sequence). This CDR3 comprises 11 residues. The CDR3 nucleotides are TGCAGTGCTTACCTAGGGGCGAAGCAGTACTTC. This translates into CSAYLGAKQYF.

The chain links TRBV28 to TRBJ2-2; D call uncertain. V was clipped by 5 bases and J by 6 bases, with 19 bases between them. The CDR3 totals 16 residues. Germline assignment: CDR1 MDHEN and CDR2 SYDVKM. The CDR3 loop reads CASSPYLLAVAGELFF. The CDR3 coding sequence is TGTGCCAGCAGTCCATACCTGCTCGCGGTGGCCGGGGAGCTGTTTTTT.

The rearrangement uses TRBV12-5 and TRBJ2-2; 7 bases are a match to TRBD2. The CDR3 spans 15 residues. The germline gives CDR1 LGHNT, CDR2 FRNRAP. The J segment lost 2 bases and the V segment lost 7 bases, leaving 7 bases of the junction unmatched. Here the CDR3 DNA reads TGTGCTAGTGCCAAGGGAGGGGCCAACACCGGGGAGCTGTTTTTT. It encodes CASAKGGANTGELFF.

The genes are TRBV5-4 and TRBJ1-3, with D uncertain. Per the germline V gene, CDR1 is SGHNT and CDR2 is YYREEE (reference sequence). This CDR3 has 13 residues. V lost 3 bases and J lost 4, with 8 bases in between. The CDR3 region has the DNA TGTGCCAGCAGCTCGGGTGGAGGAAACACCATATATTTT. Protein product: CASSSGGGNTIYF.

The V gene is TRBV7-2, the J gene TRBJ1-2; 7 nucleotides align to TRBD1. With V trimmed by 5 bases and J by 0 bases, 6 bases remained unmatched. This CDR3 has 15 residues. Per the germline V gene, CDR1 is SGHTA and CDR2 is FQGNSA. CDR3 in amino acids: CASSPTGAANYGYTF. CDR3 in DNA: TGTGCCAGCAGCCCAACAGGGGCAGCTAACTATGGCTACACCTTC.

The V and J genes are TRBV4-1 and TRBJ2-3; 8 nucleotides match TRBD1. Germline V lookup: CDR1 MGHRA, CDR2 YSYEKL. The V gene end was trimmed by 0 bases and the J gene end by 6 bases; junction bases not matched to a gene: 14. The length of the CDR3 is 18 residues. CDR3 bases: TGCGCCAGCAGCCAAGAGGCGGCCAGGGGGCGGTGGGTCGATACGCAGTATTTT. As protein: CASSQEAARGRWVDTQYF.

The rearrangement uses TRBV27 and TRBJ2-1, with 9 bases identical to TRBD2. This CDR3 contains 17 residues. Looked up from germline, CDR1 is MNHEY and CDR2 is SMNVEV (reference sequence). V dropped 5 bases and J dropped 2; count of bases not matched to a gene: 10. The CDR3 bases are TGTGCCAGCAGTGACAGCGGGGGGAGAAGGCCCTACAATGAGCAGTTCTTC. This translates into CASSDSGGRRPYNEQFF.

This chain uses TRBV28 with TRBJ2-7, with 9 bases identical to TRBD2. This CDR3 has 16 residues. Germline V gene data show CDR1 as MDHEN and CDR2 as SYDVKM. The V gene end was trimmed by 5 bases and the J gene end by 6 bases; junction bases not matched to a gene: 14. The CDR3 DNA sequence: TGTGCCAGCAGTCTCATAGCGGGAGAGTTATTGGGCGAGCAGTACTTC. This codes for CASSLIAGELLGEQYF.

V is TRBV2 and J is TRBJ2-2; no definite D call. The CDR3 consists of 15 residues. Germline assignment: CDR1 SNHLY and CDR2 FYNNEI. V dropped 0 bases and J dropped 8 bases, with 13 bases sitting between them. CDR3 DNA sequence: TGTGCCAGCAGTGAAGCAGTGGGCAAAGTAGGGGAGCTGTTTTTT. Translation: CASSEAVGKVGELFF.

The CDR3 coding sequence is TGCGCCAGCAGCTCAAGACAGGGTACTGGGGCCAACGTCCTGACTTTC. Translating gives CASSSRQGTGANVLTF. The chain recombines TRBV5-1 with TRBJ2-6; 7 nucleotides match TRBD1. The CDR3 totals 16 residues. Germline loops: CDR1 SGHRS, CDR2 YFSETQ. J was trimmed by 2 bases and V by 3 bases; bases with no gene match: 5.

The chain has TRBV23-1 and TRBJ2-3; 10 nucleotides line up with TRBD2. TRBV23-1 falls under the ORF class, with uncertain function. The CDR3 length is 18 residues. V trimming: 2 bases; J trimming: 5 bases; junction bases outside the gene matches: 13. The CDR3 region has the DNA TGCGCCAGCAGTCAACCAGGGGCGACTAGCGGGCGGAGAGATACGCAGTATTTT. Its protein product is CASSQPGATSGRRDTQYF.

Only one count was recorded for this clone. The CDR3 loop is CASASLSGRAAGQETQYF. CDR3 bases: TGTGCCAGCGCGAGTCTTAGCGGGAGGGCCGCGGGCCAAGAGACCCAGTACTTC. This rearrangement joins TRBV7-6 to TRBJ2-5, with 11 bases lining up with TRBD2. The CDR3 is 18 residues long. Germline-derived CDR1 and CDR2 are SGHVS and FNYEAQ. J gave up 1 base and V 8 bases, and 15 bases lay outside the gene matches. The full variable domain, in which reference TRBV7-6 and TRBJ2-5 provide the parts outside the CDR3, is GAGVSQSPRYKVTKRGQDVALRCDPISGHVSLYWYRQALGQGPEFLTYFNYEAQQDKSGLPNDRFSAERPEGSISTLTIQRTEQRDSAMYRCASASLSGRAAGQETQYFGPGTRLLVL.

The rearrangement links TRBV28 to TRBJ2-3, with TRBD2 identical over 7 bases. In germline, CDR1 is MDHEN, CDR2 SYDVKM. The CDR3 consists of 19 residues. V lost 6 bases to trimming and J lost 0 bases; unmatched junction nucleotides: 18. CDR3 residues: CASRALWGRETTSTDTQYF. CDR3 coding DNA: TGTGCCAGCAGGGCCCTTTGGGGGAGGGAAACTACTAGCACAGATACGCAGTATTTT. Supplemented by reference TRBV28 and TRBJ2-3, the full variable domain reads DVKVTQSSRYLVKRTGEKVFLECVQDMDHENMFWYRQDPGLGLRLIYFSYDVKMKEKGDIPEGYSVSREKKERFSLILESASTNQTSMYLCASRALWGRETTSTDTQYFGPGTRLTVL.

The chain combines TRBV7-9 with TRBJ2-7, with 9 bases aligning to TRBD2. The CDR3 sequence is 15 residues long. Trimming cost V 1 base and J 2 bases; bases outside gene matches: 3. CDR1 and CDR2 from the germline V gene are SEHNR and FQNEAQ (reference sequence). The CDR3 DNA reads TGTGCCAGCAGCTTAGATGCGGGAGGGCCCTACGAGCAGTACTTC. Protein sequence: CASSLDAGGPYEQYF. Looking up the rest from reference TRBV7-9 and TRBJ2-7 gives the full variable domain: DTGVSQNPRHKITKRGQNVTFRCDPISEHNRLYWYRQTLGQGPEFLTYFQNEAQLEKSRLLSDRFSAERPKGSFSTLEIQRTEQGDSAMYLCASSLDAGGPYEQYFGPGTRLTVT.

This chain connects TRBV4-2 to TRBJ1-2, with 10 bases fitting TRBD1. V was clipped by 0 bases and J by 1 base; unmatched bases: 8. Germline V lookup: CDR1 LGHNA, CDR2 YNFKEQ. The CDR3 extends over 18 amino acids. The CDR3 sequence is CASSQDDRGPTGNYGYTF. DNA of the CDR3: TGTGCCAGCAGCCAAGACGACAGGGGGCCGACTGGTAACTATGGCTACACCTTC.

This clone was detected only a few times. The genes are TRBV2 and TRBJ2-2, with TRBD1 matching over 8 bases. Per the germline V gene, CDR1 is SNHLY and CDR2 is FYNNEI. There are 15 residues in the CDR3. J lost 4 bases, V lost 4 bases, and 5 bases had no gene match. The CDR3 nucleotides read TGTGCCAGCAGTGGCTGGACAGGGCCCACCGGGGAGCTGTTTTTT. Translation gives CASSGWTGPTGELFF.

CDR3 coding DNA: TGTGCCAGCAGCTTAATCGGACAGGGAGGTGGCTACACCTTC. It specifies CASSLIGQGGGYTF. This chain uses TRBV7-3 with TRBJ1-2; 8 positions agree with TRBD1. CDR1 and CDR2 from the germline V gene are SGHTA and FQGTGA. The CDR3 extends over 14 amino acids. V trimming: 1 base; J trimming: 7 bases; junction bases outside the gene matches: 5.

V and J are TRBV5-1 and TRBJ1-2; D not resolved. Germline CDR1 SGHRS, CDR2 YFSETQ. This CDR3 has 15 residues. The V end lost 0 bases, the J end lost 4 bases, and 13 bases lay between the germline ends. The CDR3 DNA follows: TGCGCCAGCAGCTTGGCCGGGTTAGAGAGCTATGGCTACACCTTC. This sequence encodes CASSLAGLESYGYTF.

This CDR3 reads CASSGSLAAYNEQFF. The CDR3 nucleotides are TGTGCCAGCAGCGGGTCACTAGCGGCCTACAATGAGCAGTTCTTC. The rearrangement links TRBV9 to TRBJ2-1; 8 nucleotides align to TRBD2. Trimming cost V 3 bases and J 2 bases; bases outside gene matches: 4. The germline V gene has CDR1 SGDLS and CDR2 YYNGEE. The CDR3 loop spans 15 amino acids.

The chain joins TRBV15 to TRBJ2-1, with 7 nucleotides matching TRBD2. Germline CDR1 is LNHNV and CDR2 is YYDKDF (reference sequence). Trimming removed 0 bases from V and 1 base from J; junction bases left unmatched: 6. The CDR3 is made up of 17 amino acids. CDR3 sequence reads: CATSREEPGGSYNEQFF. CDR3 coding DNA: TGTGCCACCAGCAGAGAGGAACCGGGGGGATCCTACAATGAGCAGTTCTTC.

The chain links TRBV7-3 to TRBJ2-5, with TRBD2 as a possible D gene (5 bases). V lost 8 bases and J 3 bases, leaving 10 bases between the germline ends. CDR3 length: 12 amino acids. The germline CDR1 and CDR2 sequences are SGHTA and FQGTGA. CDR3 sequence: CASGFGEETQYF. CDR3 nucleotide sequence: TGTGCCAGCGGATTCGGGGAAGAGACCCAGTACTTC.

This chain joins TRBV9 and TRBJ2-7; 7 nucleotides align to TRBD2. The CDR3 runs 14 residues. Germline CDR1 and CDR2: SGDLS and YYNGEE. J lost 5 bases, V lost 2 bases, and 7 bases had no gene match. CDR3 residues: CASSVAGAPNEQYF. DNA of the CDR3: TGTGCCAGCAGCGTCGCGGGAGCTCCCAACGAGCAGTACTTC. Complete variable domain (other parts from reference TRBV9 and TRBJ2-7): DSGVTQTPKHLITATGQRVTLRCSPRSGDLSVYWYQQSLDQGLQFLIQYYNGEERAKGNILERFSAQQFPDLHSELNLSSLELGDSALYFCASSVAGAPNEQYFGPGTRLTVT.

The genes are TRBV11-2 and TRBJ2-1, with TRBD2 matching 7 bases. V lost 5 bases, J lost 8 bases, and 9 bases stayed unmatched. This CDR3 has 14 amino acids. CDR1 SGHAT and CDR2 FQNNGV come from the germline V gene. CDR3 residues: CASSPLSGGYEQFF. The CDR3 DNA reads as TGTGCCAGCAGCCCCCTATCGGGAGGTTATGAGCAGTTCTTC.

The chain combines TRBV7-9 with TRBJ2-7; 9 bases match TRBD1. The ends lost 5 bases at V and 5 bases at J; junction bases unmatched: 7. Germline-derived CDR1 and CDR2 are SEHNR and FQNEAQ (reference sequence). The length of the CDR3 is 14 residues. The chain's CDR3 is CASSENRGQNEQYF. Here the CDR3 DNA reads TGTGCCAGCAGCGAAAACAGGGGGCAGAACGAGCAGTACTTC.

The V and J genes are TRBV4-3 and TRBJ2-7; 11 bases match TRBD2. The CDR3 has 17 amino acids. Germline loops: CDR1 LGHNA, CDR2 YSLEER. Losses at the gene ends were 0 bases for V and 5 bases for J; bases not matched to a gene: 9. CDR3 bases: TGCGCCAGCAGCCAAGAAGTTCCCGGGACTAGCGGCCACGAGCAGTACTTC. Protein sequence: CASSQEVPGTSGHEQYF.

The chain recombines TRBV2 with TRBJ2-3; 10 bases agree with TRBD2. This CDR3 has 16 residues. Germline trimming cut 6 bases from V and 3 bases from J; bases unmatched to any gene: 9. Germline CDR1 is SNHLY and CDR2 is FYNNEI. CDR3 in DNA: TGTGCCAGCAGGGCTAGCGGGAGCTTGGGTACAGATACGCAGTATTTT. It specifies CASRASGSLGTDTQYF.

V gene TRBV15 combines with J gene TRBJ1-5, with 8 bases lining up with TRBD1. The length of the CDR3 is 16 residues. Germline loops: CDR1 LNHNV, CDR2 YYDKDF (reference sequence). After removal of 3 bases from V and 7 bases from J, the junction contained 11 bases not matched to a gene. This CDR3 reads CATSSHSRQGIQPQHF. The CDR3 DNA is TGTGCCACCAGCAGCCACTCCCGACAGGGGATCCAGCCCCAGCATTTT.

This rearrangement joins TRBV9 to TRBJ2-7; the match to TRBD2 covers 9 bases. The CDR3 has 13 residues. V lost 4 bases and J lost 3; bases outside the gene matches: 2. The V gene's germline CDR1 is SGDLS and CDR2 YYNGEE. For the CDR3, the DNA is TGTGCCAGCAGCCCTAGCGGGAACTACGAGCAGTACTTC. Residues: CASSPSGNYEQYF.

The V gene is TRBV7-9, the J gene TRBJ1-1; no firm D call. The V end lost 1 base, the J end lost 4 bases, and 13 bases lay between the germline ends. The V gene's germline CDR1 is SEHNR and CDR2 FQNEAQ (reference sequence). CDR3 length: 15 residues. Written as DNA, the CDR3 is TGTGCCAGCAGCTTAGATCGGCCGAGAGGCACTGAAGCTTTCTTT. It yields the protein CASSLDRPRGTEAFF. Full variable domain (remainder filled in from reference TRBV7-9 and TRBJ1-1): DTGVSQNPRHKITKRGQNVTFRCDPISEHNRLYWYRQTLGQGPEFLTYFQNEAQLEKSRLLSDRFSAERPKGSFSTLEIQRTEQGDSAMYLCASSLDRPRGTEAFFGQGTRLTVV.

The chain has TRBV27 and TRBJ2-3, with D possibly being TRBD2 (5 bases). Germline CDR1 MNHEY, CDR2 SMNVEV (reference sequence). Trimming took 1 base from V and 0 from J, leaving 11 bases between them. This CDR3 has 16 amino acids. In DNA form, the CDR3 reads TGTGCCAGCAGTTTATACGGGGATACTAGCACAGATACGCAGTATTTT. Its protein is CASSLYGDTSTDTQYF.